This is a list of T cell receptor beta chains from one sample in a study of sequential checkpoint blockade in melanoma. Clones were read by immunoSEQ multiplex PCR, and TCRdb kept only the in-frame ones, dropping some. The sample yields around 26,000 clones, roughly 80% seen once. Source: CD8+ T cells sorted from blood (inferred from file names), taken from a patient given nivolumab and ipilimumab in sequence. The receptor source for this set is a human donor with melanoma. CDR3s leave out the opening cysteine and the closing phenylalanine or tryptophan. Fields, in order: V gene, clone size, CDR3 protein. Clone size is given for some rows only: seen once, a few or many times, or a class if the clone is expanded.

TRBV5-4 | once | ASRGGLAGGETQY
TRBV19 | - | ASTDGHLSNQPQH
TRBV7-6 | - | ASSIGTGLDEQY
TRBV5-1 | - | ASSLFGGATQETQY
TRBV7-9 | - | ASSLEAGSSYEQY
TRBV4-1 | - | ASSPRTGAYEQY
TRBV4-3 | - | ASSPGTLNTEAF
TRBV4-1 | - | ASMKRAAGDTQY
TRBV6-1 | - | ASSESLFYGYT
TRBV2 | - | ASTPGLNTGELF
TRBV6-5 | - | ASSYQGSEAF
TRBV27 | - | ASSAGVAYEQY
TRBV27 | - | ASSTSGLALGDTQY
TRBV5-1 | - | ASSLGLAGGPGETQY
TRBV4-3 | - | ASSQDRVGYNEQF
TRBV4-3 | - | ASSQGPAGQSSEAF
TRBV6-5 | - | ASNPGGGETQY
TRBV27 | medium-sized | ASSPGSSNQPQH
TRBV6-6 | - | ASTGELEETQY
TRBV9 | - | ASRGTGETEAF
TRBV27 | - | ASSPVPGAKNIQY
TRBV27 | - | ASSTGVNQPQH
TRBV14 | medium-sized | ASSQDLGVWANTGELF
TRBV4-2 | once | ASSQDPREQY
TRBV29-1 | few | SVGREGNQPQH
TRBV6-5 | - | ASSYGDTGNTEAF
TRBV4-1 | once | ASSQEGRTSGPQH
TRBV5-1 | - | ASSLEGVPSSGNTIY
TRBV2 | - | ASREGGDETQY
TRBV27 | - | ASSLSSPRLDTQY
TRBV9 | - | ASSVGGGDYEQY
TRBV7-2 | - | ASSFAGNTEAF
TRBV4-2 | - | ASSQEAVSSYNEQF
TRBV9 | - | ASSVVAGPNTGELF
TRBV13 | - | ASSCSWRENEQY
TRBV5-6 | - | ASSQTNKETQY
TRBV9 | - | ASSAPGQEAF
TRBV4-3 | - | ASSQGLAAADTQY
TRBV7-9 | - | ASSFLAGSHETDTQY
TRBV30 | - | AWSTDWEQY
TRBV6-1 | - | ASSSGQGRNTIY
TRBV29-1 | - | SGGGARSYEQY
TRBV6-5 | - | ASSYGGTGYEQY
TRBV7-7 | - | ASSLEAEDNEQF
TRBV7-2 | - | ASSTTYGTDTQY
TRBV27 | few | ASSLSGGYRAAYEQY
TRBV4-3 | - | ASSQGAFNSPLH
TRBV7-3 | - | ASSWGLVPYNEQF
TRBV10-3 | once | AISESVAGGLYNEQF
TRBV19 | - | ASGTGLDTETQY
TRBV18 | - | ASSPTAGDEQF
TRBV28 | few | AIHRDREGNEQF
TRBV5-1 | - | ASSGSESSYEQY
TRBV29-1 | - | SIIRDTSSTDTQY
TRBV2 | - | ASSGGYSNQPQH
TRBV28 | - | ASSLWGTLALYEQY
TRBV27 | once | ASSLSRGPYEQY
TRBV10-3 | - | AISTTSGVNTGELF